This entry features one T cell receptor beta chain sequence. Its antigen is as yet unknown. The source of the sample is a study of OX40 agonist ivuxolimab in advanced cancers. Blood samples were obtained at baseline, cycle 4 day 1, and cycle 7 day 1. Produced via immunoSEQ multiplex PCR; TCRdb's table is partial and in-frame only. The data show 100,000 to 150,000 clones, under 95% seen once. Findings of the study overall: CD4+ T cells averaged fewer expanded clones than CD8+ T cells.

Trimming cost V 6 bases and J 0 bases, with 6 bases left between them. This CDR3 contains 13 residues. Germline assignment: CDR1 MDHEN and CDR2 SYDVKM. V is TRBV28 and J is TRBJ1-5, with D unclear. The sequencing here drew on CD4+ or CD8+ T cells sorted from blood, taken in a trial of the OX40 agonist ivuxolimab. The sequence derives from an adult with an advanced solid tumor such as melanoma, head and neck, liver or kidney cancer. The CDR3 bases are TGTGCCAGCAGGTCCCATAGCAATCAGCCCCAGCATTTT. Its protein product is CASRSHSNQPQHF.